The rows below give T cell receptor beta chains drawn from one sample of a study of cytomegalovirus exposure and HLA in healthy donors. Some clones are missing from TCRdb's copy, which holds only in-frame ones; the method was immunoSEQ multiplex PCR. The sample records about 190,000 clones, around 81% being singletons. The sample comprised PBMCs. These receptors were collected from a woman aged 18 to 35 in good health and CMV-seropositive. CDR3s include the opening cysteine and the closing phenylalanine or tryptophan. Fields, in order: clone size, J gene, D gene, CDR3 length, V gene, CDR3 DNA, CDR3 protein. D genes are given only for firm matches. Clone size is given for some rows only: seen once, a few or many times, or a class if the clone is expanded.

>NA|TRBJ2-1|TRBD2|15|TRBV5-4
TGTGCCAGCAGCTTACTAGCGGGGGGGGACAATGAGCAGTTCTTC
CASSLLAGGDNEQFF
>NA|TRBJ2-2|NA|16|TRBV2
TGTGCCAGCAGTGATCCAGACAGGCCAGGCACCGGGGAGCTGTTTTTT
CASSDPDRPGTGELFF
>NA|TRBJ2-5|NA|15|TRBV9
TGTGCCAGCAGCCCACGGGGAGGCTGGCGGGAGACCCAGTACTTC
CASSPRGGWRETQYF
>NA|TRBJ2-1|NA|16|TRBV2
TGTGCCAGCAGTGAAACAGCGGTCTCGTCCTACAATGAGCAGTTCTTC
CASSETAVSSYNEQFF
>NA|TRBJ1-1|TRBD1|13|TRBV2
TGTGCCAGCAGGGAAGACAGGGTCACTGAAGCTTTCTTT
CASREDRVTEAFF
>NA|TRBJ2-1|TRBD1|15|TRBV6-5
TGTGCCAGCACTACAGGGGCGAGCTCCTACAATGAGCAGTTCTTC
CASTTGASSYNEQFF
>NA|TRBJ2-7|TRBD1|14|TRBV27
TGTGCCAGACCCAGGGACAGGGGGGGAATAGGGCAGTACTTC
CARPRDRGGIGQYF
>NA|TRBJ1-5|NA|15|TRBV7-2
TGTGCCAGCAGCTCCGACGGTAACAGGAATCAGCCCCAGCATTTT
CASSSDGNRNQPQHF
>NA|TRBJ1-2|NA|15|TRBV5-4
TGTGCCAGCAGCCCACCAGCGACAGGCAACTATGGCTACACCTTC
CASSPPATGNYGYTF
>few|TRBJ2-3|NA|14|TRBV13
TGTGCCAGCATCCTCGCAAGCCAATCAGATACGCAGTATTTT
CASILASQSDTQYF
>NA|TRBJ2-7|NA|13|TRBV27
TGTGCCAGCAGTTTGATAGGGGCCTACGAGCAGTACTTC
CASSLIGAYEQYF
>once|TRBJ2-1|TRBD1|18|TRBV25-1
TGTGCCAGCCGCCCGCAGGACAGGGCTCTTTCCTACTACAATGAGCAGTTCTTC
CASRPQDRALSYYNEQFF
>NA|TRBJ2-5|NA|14|TRBV9
TGTGCCAGCAGCGTTGGGACTGCTCAAGAGACCCAGTACTTC
CASSVGTAQETQYF
>NA|TRBJ2-7|NA|13|TRBV13
TGTGCCAGCAGCTCCTCCCCGTCCTACGAGCAGTACTTC
CASSSSPSYEQYF
>NA|TRBJ1-5|NA|15|TRBV28
TGTGCCAGCAGTTTCTCGGGGGGCCGCAATCAGCCCCAGCATTTT
CASSFSGGRNQPQHF
>NA|TRBJ2-7|NA|14|TRBV27
TGTGCCAGCAGTCACGGGACCAGGGGTCTCGAGCAGTACTTC
CASSHGTRGLEQYF
>NA|TRBJ2-2|TRBD1|12|TRBV29-1
TGCACCGCCCCAGGACAGGGCGGGGAGCTGTTTTTT
CTAPGQGGELFF
>once|TRBJ2-7|NA|13|TRBV5-5
TGTGCCAGCAGCTCCGACGGGTTCGGCGAGCAGTACTTC
CASSSDGFGEQYF
>few|TRBJ1-1|TRBD1|14|TRBV11-1
TGTGCCAGCAGCCGGGACAGGGGGTCCGCTGAAGCTTTCTTT
CASSRDRGSAEAFF
>few|TRBJ2-7|NA|14|TRBV2
TGTGCCAGCAGCAGGGGTATCTTAACCTACGAGCAGTACTTC
CASSRGILTYEQYF
>NA|TRBJ1-2|TRBD1|14|TRBV18
TGTGCCAGCTCACCAGGACAGGCTGGGTATGGCTACACCTTC
CASSPGQAGYGYTF
>NA|TRBJ2-1|NA|14|TRBV6-5
TGTGCCAGCAGATACTCCTTACAGGGAAGTGAGCAGTTCTTC
CASRYSLQGSEQFF
>NA|TRBJ1-1|NA|15|TRBV6-5
TGTGCCAGCAGTGGCGGGGTGCTTGGGGGGACTGAAGCTTTCTTT
CASSGGVLGGTEAFF
>NA|TRBJ1-2|TRBD1|15|TRBV5-4
TGTGCCAGCAGGGGACAGAAACAAGCTAACTATGGCTACACCTTC
CASRGQKQANYGYTF
>NA|TRBJ2-2|NA|13|TRBV18
TGTGCCAGCTCCGGAGGGCCCACCGGGGAGCTGTTTTTT
CASSGGPTGELFF
>NA|TRBJ2-5|NA|10|TRBV2
TGTGCCAGCCTACAAGAGACCCAGTACTTC
CASLQETQYF
>NA|TRBJ2-4|TRBD2|19|TRBV19
TGTGCCAGTAGTATAGGGGGAGGTCTAGCGGGGGGGCGGGGAAACAGTCAGTACTTC
CASSIGGGLAGGRGNSQYF
>NA|TRBJ2-5|TRBD2|14|TRBV9
TGTGCCAGCAGCGAGCGGGGGGGCCGAGAGACCCAGTACTTC
CASSERGGRETQYF
>NA|TRBJ1-2|NA|15|TRBV19
TGTGCCAGTAGCCTCTTCGCGGAGCGGAACTATGGCTACACCTTC
CASSLFAERNYGYTF
>NA|TRBJ1-5|NA|15|TRBV5-1
TGCGCCAGCAGCATCGGCCCCGGGGGCAATCAGCCCCAGCATTTT
CASSIGPGGNQPQHF
>NA|TRBJ2-7|NA|14|TRBV13
TGTGCCAGCAGCTCCCGGGACTCTTTCTACGAGCAGTACTTC
CASSSRDSFYEQYF
>NA|TRBJ1-1|NA|11|TRBV30
TGTGCCTGGGACCGGGGGGGTGAAGCTTTCTTT
CAWDRGGEAFF
>NA|TRBJ1-6|TRBD1|13|TRBV6-5
TGTGCCACCACAGGGGGTTCCGGATCACCCCTCCACTTT
CATTGGSGSPLHF
>NA|TRBJ2-2|NA|15|TRBV4-1
TGCGCCAGCAGCCAAACCCAATTGGCCTCCGGGGAGCTGTTTTTT
CASSQTQLASGELFF
>many|TRBJ1-1|NA|13|TRBV6-6
TGTGCCAGCAGTCCGACAGAGAACACTGAAGCTTTCTTT
CASSPTENTEAFF
>NA|TRBJ2-5|NA|20|TRBV10-1
TGCGCCAGCAGCACCGCCCGAACGGGGGTGCTTTTTGTTGGACGAGGGACCCAGTACTTC
CASSTARTGVLFVGRGTQYF
>NA|TRBJ2-5|TRBD1|16|TRBV5-1
TGCGCCAGCAGCGCCGGACAGGATCAATCGACGGAGACCCAGTACTTC
CASSAGQDQSTETQYF
>NA|TRBJ2-3|NA|16|TRBV9
TGTGCCAGCAGCGTATTACCGGGGAGCTACACAGATACGCAGTATTTT
CASSVLPGSYTDTQYF
>NA|TRBJ2-2|TRBD2|19|TRBV11-1
TGTGCCAGCAGCCCCCGGACTAGCGGGGAGATTTCGAACACCGGGGAGCTGTTTTTT
CASSPRTSGEISNTGELFF
>few|TRBJ2-1|TRBD2|16|TRBV5-3
TGTGCCAGAAGCTTGGCGGCTAGCGGGGGTTACAATGAGCAGTTCTTC
CARSLAASGGYNEQFF
>few|TRBJ2-3|NA|13|TRBV5-5
TGTGCCAGCAGCCCGAGCACAGGAGATACGCAGTATTTT
CASSPSTGDTQYF
>NA|TRBJ1-5|NA|12|TRBV9
TGTGCCAGCAGCAAGGGGTCATGGCCCCAGCATTTT
CASSKGSWPQHF
>NA|TRBJ2-2|TRBD1|16|TRBV7-8
TGTGCCAGCAGCTGGAGAGCAGGGGGCAACACCGGGGAGCTGTTTTTT
CASSWRAGGNTGELFF
>NA|TRBJ2-5|TRBD1|14|TRBV5-1
TGCGCCAGCAGCTTGGGACAGGGAGAGGAGACCCAGTACTTC
CASSLGQGEETQYF
>NA|TRBJ2-7|NA|14|TRBV9
TGTGCCAGCAGCGTAGGACGGGACAACTACGAGCAGTACTTC
CASSVGRDNYEQYF
>NA|TRBJ1-5|TRBD1|17|TRBV7-9
TGTGCCAGCAGTCCTGGCAGGGGGTCGTATAGCAATCAGCCCCAGCATTTT
CASSPGRGSYSNQPQHF